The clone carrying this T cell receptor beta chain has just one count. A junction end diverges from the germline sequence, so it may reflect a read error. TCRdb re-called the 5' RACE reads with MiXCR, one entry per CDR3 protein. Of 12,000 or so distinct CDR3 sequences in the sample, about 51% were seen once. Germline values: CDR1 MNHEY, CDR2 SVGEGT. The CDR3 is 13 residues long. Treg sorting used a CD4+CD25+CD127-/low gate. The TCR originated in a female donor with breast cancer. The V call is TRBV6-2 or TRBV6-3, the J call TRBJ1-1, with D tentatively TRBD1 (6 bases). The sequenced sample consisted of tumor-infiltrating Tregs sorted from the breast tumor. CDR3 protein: CASSRTANTGAFF. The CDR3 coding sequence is TGTGCCAGCAGTCGGACAGCGAACACTGGAGCTTTCTTT.